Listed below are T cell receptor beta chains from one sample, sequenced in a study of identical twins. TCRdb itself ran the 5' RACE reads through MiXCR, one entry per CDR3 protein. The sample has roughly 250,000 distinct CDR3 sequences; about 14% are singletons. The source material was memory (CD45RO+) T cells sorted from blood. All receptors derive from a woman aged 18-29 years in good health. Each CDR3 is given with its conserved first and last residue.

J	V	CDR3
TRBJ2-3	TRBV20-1	CSASSPGTDTQYF
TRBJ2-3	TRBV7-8	CASSSYRDTQYF
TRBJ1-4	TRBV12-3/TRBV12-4	CASSLSGAFLEKLFF
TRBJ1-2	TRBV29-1	CSVVPSRAVGGYTF
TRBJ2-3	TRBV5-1	CASSLGLAVTDTQYF
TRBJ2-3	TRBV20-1	CSAIFGTDTQYF
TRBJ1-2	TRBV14	CASSQAGTGMTYGYTF
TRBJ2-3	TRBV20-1	CSAPARLGQYF
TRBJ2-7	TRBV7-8	CASSLFLAGDYEQYF
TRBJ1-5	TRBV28	CASNWYINQPQHF
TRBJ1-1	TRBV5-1	CASTQTGNTEAFF
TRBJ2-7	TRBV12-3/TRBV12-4	CASSFGRSIFGDEQYF
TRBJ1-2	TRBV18	CASSPGRQLDNYGYTF
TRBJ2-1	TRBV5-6	CASSRGANNEQFF
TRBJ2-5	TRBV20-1	CSAPRRTGWEETQYF
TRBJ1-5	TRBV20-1	CSAGEGNSNQPQHF
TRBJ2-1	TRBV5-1	CASRKISESSGAYYNEQSF
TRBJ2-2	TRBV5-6	CASSHELHRELFF
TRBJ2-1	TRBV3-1	CASSQRGGGGDGNEQFF
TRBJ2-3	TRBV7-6	CASSLGALSGSTDTQYF
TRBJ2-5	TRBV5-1	CASSLLAGFQETQYF
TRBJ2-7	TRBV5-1	CASSYTGDAYEQYF
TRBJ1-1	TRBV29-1	CSVEDIGNTEAFF
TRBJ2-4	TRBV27	CASSPRTGNIQYF
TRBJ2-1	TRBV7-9	CASSLGSGAGSYNEQFF
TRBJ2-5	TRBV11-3	CASSEIPQTQYF
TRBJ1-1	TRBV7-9	CASSSLQETEAFF
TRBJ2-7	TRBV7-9	CASSSFGDYEQYF